These 24 T cell receptor beta chains share one sample of origin, sequenced in a study of liver allograft versus peripheral blood T cells. On the study more broadly: Transplanted livers held T cell receptor repertoires, and these were compared with repertoires in recipients' peripheral blood.

A single record per CDR3 protein comes from TCRdb applying MiXCR to the reads. Here the sample spans some 10,000 distinct CDR3 sequences, about 18% being singletons. The receptors were sampled from a human patient who had a liver transplant. Some T cells may originate from the graft donor.

CDR3 residues: CASVLGQRIDQPQHF. DNA for the CDR3: TGTGCTAGTGTTCTCGGGCAGAGGATCGATCAGCCCCAGCATTTT. The chain uses TRBV12-5 and TRBJ1-5; D not resolved. Germline V CDR1 and CDR2: LGHNT, FRNRAP. This CDR3 spans 15 amino acids. Trimming removed 7 bases at V and 5 bases at J, with 18 bases between. The variable domain in full, with the rest retrieved from reference TRBV12-5 and TRBJ1-5, is DARVTQTPRHKVTEMGQEVTMRCQPILGHNTVFWYRQTMMQGLELLAYFRNRAPLDDSGMPKDRFSAEMPDATLATLKIQPSEPRDSAVYFCASVLGQRIDQPQHFGDGTRLSIL.

Judged by abundance, this clonotype is medium-sized. This CDR3 reads CASSSRDRVNQPQHF. The DNA of the CDR3 is TGTGCCAGTAGTTCCCGGGACAGGGTCAATCAGCCCCAGCATTTT. The chain joins TRBV19 to TRBJ1-5, with 9 bases fitting TRBD1. Germline trimming cut 5 bases from V and 3 bases from J; bases unmatched to any gene: 5. There are 15 residues in the CDR3. Germline V gives CDR1 LNHDA, CDR2 SQIVND (reference sequence).

With respect to this clonotype: This may arise from a read error, as a much more abundant clone is one base away. Given the absence of the conserved phenylalanine or tryptophan at the CDR3 end, a read error is likely. The V call is TRBV10-3, the J call TRBJ2-3; TRBD1 matches at 7 bases. J gave up 2 bases and V 6 bases, and 5 bases lay outside the gene matches. Germline assignment: CDR1 ENHRY and CDR2 SYGVKD. The CDR3 extends over 14 amino acids. CDR3 protein: CAIRRGLSTDTQYL. The CDR3 DNA follows: TGTGCCATCAGAAGGGGGCTTTCCACAGATACGCAGTATTTA.

By proportion, this clonotype is medium-sized (0.01 to 0.1%). The chain uses TRBV18 and TRBJ2-7, with 9 bases fitting TRBD2. Germline V gene sequence: CDR1 KGHSH, CDR2 LQKENI. This CDR3 is 15 amino acids long. The V segment lost 2 bases and the J segment 4 bases; nucleotides outside the gene matches: 6. The CDR3 loop is CASSPGSGGLYEQYF. The DNA for the CDR3 is TGTGCCAGCTCACCAGGTAGCGGGGGCCTATACGAGCAGTACTTC.

On this clonotype: A much larger clone lies one base from this, so it may be a read error. V gene TRBV5-6 combines with J gene TRBJ1-5, with D hard to call. V was shortened by 3 bases and J by 1 base, with 11 bases between the two germline ends. CDR3 length: 15 residues. CDR1 and CDR2 from the germline V gene are SGHDT and YYEEEE. In DNA, the CDR3 is TGTGCCAGCAGCTCCAGACTGATAAGCAATCAGCCCCAGCATTTT. Translation: CASSSRLISNQPQHF.

The sample holds a few counts of this clonotype. The rearrangement joins TRBV5-5 to TRBJ1-2, with D possibly being TRBD1 (5 bases). The CDR3 runs to 17 residues. Trimming took 0 bases from V and 6 from J, leaving 21 bases between them. Per germline, CDR1 SGHKS and CDR2 YYEKEE (reference sequence). CDR3 amino acids: CASSLGQTRINIDGYTF. The CDR3 nucleotides are TGTGCCAGCAGCTTGGGACAGACCAGAATCAACATTGATGGCTACACCTTC. The full variable domain, in which reference TRBV5-5 and TRBJ1-2 provide the parts outside the CDR3, is DAGVTQSPTHLIKTRGQQVTLRCSPISGHKSVSWYQQVLGQGPQFIFQYYEKEERGRGNFPDRFSARQFPNYSSELNVNALLLGDSALYLCASSLGQTRINIDGYTFGSGTRLTVV.

This clonotype appeared a few times. V usage is TRBV12-3 or TRBV12-4 and J usage is TRBJ1-2; a possible D gene is TRBD1 (6 bases). This CDR3 comprises 13 residues. Trimming shortened V by 7 bases and J by 4 bases, and 13 bases separated the two germline ends. CDR3 nucleotide sequence: TGTGCCAGCAATAAGGGACAATTCTATGGCTACACCTTC. Amino acids: CASNKGQFYGYTF.

The rearrangement joins TRBV20-1 to TRBJ2-2, with 12 bases aligning to TRBD2. V lost 6 bases to trimming and J lost 0 bases; unmatched junction nucleotides: 2. Germline lookup yields CDR1 DFQATT and CDR2 SNEGSKA (reference sequence). The CDR3 is made up of 15 amino acids. The chain's CDR3 is CSAWTSGANTGELFF. In nucleotides, the CDR3 is TGCAGTGCCTGGACTAGCGGGGCGAACACCGGGGAGCTGTTTTTT.

By frequency in the sample, this clonotype is medium-sized. The V gene is TRBV27, the J gene TRBJ1-2, with D maybe TRBD1 (5 bases). Germline loops: CDR1 MNHEY, CDR2 SMNVEV (reference sequence). There are 17 residues in the CDR3. V lost 3 bases and J lost 5, with 22 bases in between. The CDR3 loop is CASSFIASGGRGYGYTF. DNA for the CDR3: TGTGCCAGCAGTTTTATCGCCTCCGGGGGTAGGGGTTATGGCTACACCTTC.

Relative to its sample, this clonotype is medium-sized. The chain employs TRBV6-1 and TRBJ1-2, with D unclear. Looked up from germline, CDR1 is MNHNS and CDR2 is SASEGT. This CDR3 region has 12 residues. Trimming pared 5 bases from V and 8 bases from J, leaving 12 bases between. CDR3 amino acids: CASSQLDRGYTF. DNA of the CDR3: TGTGCCAGCAGTCAGCTCGACCGAGGCTACACCTTC.

Only one count was recorded for this clonotype. This sequence joins TRBV7-2 and TRBJ1-2, with 9 bases lining up with TRBD1. The CDR3 sequence is 15 residues long. After removal of 5 bases from V and 2 bases from J, the junction contained 6 bases not matched to a gene. Germline CDR1 SGHTA, CDR2 FQGNSA. The CDR3 reads CASSLGGTGNYGYTF. For the CDR3, the DNA is TGTGCCAGCAGCCTAGGGGGGACAGGGAACTATGGCTACACCTTC. The variable domain in full, completed from reference TRBV7-2 and TRBJ1-2, reads GAGVSQSPSNKVTEKGKDVELRCDPISGHTALYWYRQSLGQGLEFLIYFQGNSAPDKSGLPSDRFSAERTGGSVSTLTIQRTQQEDSAVYLCASSLGGTGNYGYTFGSGTRLTVV.

This chain's CDR3 is CASSVGESGGPSEQYF. CDR3 nucleotides: TGTGCCAGCAGCGTAGGGGAAAGCGGGGGGCCTTCGGAGCAGTACTTC. The chain recombines TRBV9 with TRBJ2-7; 9 bases fit TRBD2. Germline lookup yields CDR1 SGDLS and CDR2 YYNGEE. After removal of 0 bases from V and 7 bases from J, the junction contained 11 bases not matched to a gene. The CDR3 extends over 16 amino acids. The variable domain in full, completed from reference TRBV9 and TRBJ2-7, reads DSGVTQTPKHLITATGQRVTLRCSPRSGDLSVYWYQQSLDQGLQFLIQYYNGEERAKGNILERFSAQQFPDLHSELNLSSLELGDSALYFCASSVGESGGPSEQYFGPGTRLTVT.

Many counts were recorded for this clonotype. The chain employs TRBV6-6 and TRBJ1-5; no definite D call. Germline V gives CDR1 MNHNY, CDR2 SVGAGI (reference sequence). The CDR3 extends over 12 amino acids. The V gene lost 6 bases and the J gene lost 5 bases, with 8 bases spanning the gap. The chain's CDR3 is CASSLQDQPQHF. Here the CDR3 DNA reads TGTGCCAGCAGCCTCCAAGATCAGCCCCAGCATTTT.

With respect to this clonotype: A much larger clonotype is one base distant, so this may be a read error. This sequence joins TRBV28 and TRBJ1-6, with a tentative D call TRBD1 (6 bases). Germline CDR1 is MDHEN and CDR2 is SYDVKM. This CDR3 region has 13 residues. V dropped 6 bases and J dropped 17 bases, with 20 bases sitting between them. This chain's CDR3 is CASSPQTWTVIHF. The DNA of the CDR3 is TGTGCCAGCAGCCCCCAAACGTGGACAGTTATCCACTTT.

This clonotype is labeled medium-sized. The chain joins TRBV29-1 to TRBJ1-1; D gene uncertain. This CDR3 spans 14 amino acids. The V and J ends lost 4 bases and 0 bases respectively, with 12 bases between them. Germline loops: CDR1 SQVTM, CDR2 ANQGSEA. The CDR3 is CSVVFTELNTEAFF. The CDR3 coding sequence is TGCAGCGTTGTATTTACGGAGCTGAACACTGAAGCTTTCTTT.

The chain recombines TRBV20-1 with TRBJ1-1; no clear D gene. The CDR3 runs 12 residues. Germline V gives CDR1 DFQATT, CDR2 SNEGSKA (reference sequence). The CDR3 region is CSATGVGTEAFF. Written as DNA, the CDR3 is TGCAGCGCGACTGGAGTGGGCACTGAAGCTTTCTTT.

In this sample, this clonotype is medium-sized. J is TRBJ1-6 and V is TRBV6-5, with D unresolved. CDR3 length: 14 amino acids. CDR1 and CDR2 (germline): MNHEY, SVGAGI. V was pared by 0 bases and J by 8 bases, with 8 bases between. The CDR3 coding sequence is TGTGCCAGCAGTTACTCGAGCGGGGATTCACCCCTCCACTTT. Translated: CASSYSSGDSPLHF.

In this sample, this clonotype is medium-sized (0.01 to 0.1%). V is TRBV6-5 and J is TRBJ1-1, with D uncertain. V lost 6 bases and J 1 base, leaving 6 bases between the germline ends. This CDR3 contains 12 residues. Germline V lookup: CDR1 MNHEY, CDR2 SVGAGI. This CDR3 reads CASSRPNTEAFF. Written as DNA, the CDR3 is TGTGCCAGCAGCCGCCCGAACACTGAAGCTTTCTTT.

This clonotype is judged medium-sized (0.01 to 0.1%). CDR3 region: CATWAGLSNYGYTF. The CDR3, as DNA: TGTGCCACCTGGGCAGGGCTTTCTAACTATGGCTACACCTTC. The rearrangement uses TRBV6-1 and TRBJ1-2, with D possibly matching TRBD1 (5 bases). Trimming cost V 10 bases and J 0 bases, with 15 bases left between them. This CDR3 has 14 residues. Per germline, CDR1 MNHNS and CDR2 SASEGT.

This clonotype occurred a few times. The J gene is TRBJ2-2, the V gene TRBV20-1; maybe TRBD1 (6 bases). CDR3 length equals 15 residues. Trimming took 0 bases from V and 6 from J, leaving 14 bases between them. Germline CDR1 reads DFQATT; CDR2 reads SNEGSKA (reference sequence). CDR3 nucleotides: TGCAGTGCTAGAGATGGCAGGGGCAGCCCCGGGGAGCTGTTTTTT. Protein: CSARDGRGSPGELFF.

This clonotype has a handful of counts. The rearrangement uses TRBV27 and TRBJ2-7; 8 bases map to TRBD2. CDR1 and CDR2 from the germline V gene are MNHEY and SMNVEV (reference sequence). The CDR3 loop spans 17 amino acids. The V gene end was trimmed by 3 bases and the J gene end by 0 bases; junction bases not matched to a gene: 10. The CDR3 DNA reads as TGTGCCAGCAGTTTTCTCGGCTCGGGGGGGAGCTCCTACGAGCAGTACTTC. Translating it yields CASSFLGSGGSSYEQYF.

Within the sample, this clonotype is medium-sized. This chain links TRBV7-2 with TRBJ1-2; D call uncertain. Germline CDR1 and CDR2: SGHTA and FQGNSA. The CDR3 totals 15 residues. V lost 1 base to trimming and J lost 2 bases, with 11 bases between them. This CDR3 reads CASSLGSWENYGYTF. The DNA for the CDR3 is TGTGCCAGCAGCTTAGGGAGCTGGGAAAACTATGGCTACACCTTC.

This clonotype was found a few times. The J gene is TRBJ2-7, the V gene TRBV20-1; no reliable D call. Between the trimmed V and J ends, which lost 5 bases and 3 bases, there was a span of 8 bases. Germline CDR1 and CDR2: DFQATT and SNEGSKA (reference sequence). The CDR3 is 11 amino acids. CDR3 protein: CSALLNYEQYF. CDR3 DNA sequence: TGCAGTGCTCTTCTCAACTACGAGCAGTACTTC.

The chain links TRBV12-3 or TRBV12-4 to TRBJ1-6; the match to TRBD1 covers 9 bases. V lost 2 bases, J lost 7 bases, and 9 bases stayed unmatched. This CDR3 region has 17 residues. CDR3 region: CASSLSTQGAGNSPLHF. In DNA form, the CDR3 reads TGTGCCAGCAGTTTATCCACACAGGGGGCAGGGAATTCACCCCTCCACTTT.